The 22 T cell receptor beta chains below were found in one sample sequenced in a study of regulatory T cells in long-lasting Graves disease. Time point meaning: newly diagnosed GD, antithyroid drugs for less than 3 months. The TCR library was made from RNA extracted from PBMCs. Relying on iRepertoire HTBI primers and Arm-PCR of CDR3 regions, the team built TCR beta libraries. TCRdb independently ran MiXCR on the multiplex PCR reads; one entry per CDR3 protein. The repertoire consists of 520,000 or so distinct CDR3 sequences, with around 13% occurring once and the leading ten covering more than 8%. The same data also went into a second study, on T cells in Graves' hyperthyroidism and ophthalmopathy.

The sequences come from peripheral blood mononuclear cells (PBMCs), collected at new diagnosis, from a patient treated with antithyroid drugs. The receptors were sampled from a woman in her twenties or thirties with Graves disease.

The chain combines TRBV7-9 with TRBJ2-1; the D is unclear. Per germline, CDR1 SEHNR and CDR2 FQNEAQ (reference sequence). The CDR3 is 14 residues long. Trimming cost V 3 bases and J 4 bases, with 10 bases left between them. The CDR3 reads CASSFFPNYNEQFF. The CDR3 bases are TGTGCCAGCAGCTTCTTTCCCAATTACAATGAGCAGTTCTTC.

This clonotype was detected many times. Since the CDR3 does not end with the conserved phenylalanine or tryptophan, this likely comes from a read error. It is unclear where the CDR3 begins or ends on the DNA, so no DNA is shown, and the CDR3 is as TCRdb lists it. The chain has TRBV2 and TRBJ2-1; the table calls TRBD1, which could not be checked here. Both ends counted, the CDR3 spans 11 residues. Germline CDR1 reads SNHLY; CDR2 reads FYNNEI. The CDR3 spells CASSEDSSGGL.

This clonotype was observed many times. This chain's CDR3 is CASNFQGELFF. CDR3 in DNA: TGTGCCAGCAACTTTCAGGGGGAGCTGTTTTTT. The chain is built from TRBV7-9 and TRBJ2-2, with D uncertain. The germline CDR1 and CDR2 sequences are SEHNR and FQNEAQ (reference sequence). The CDR3 runs 11 residues. Deletions cut 7 bases from V and 8 bases from J, with 8 bases between. Full variable domain (outside the CDR3, taken from reference TRBV7-9 and TRBJ2-2): DTGVSQNPRHKITKRGQNVTFRCDPISEHNRLYWYRQTLGQGPEFLTYFQNEAQLEKSRLLSDRFSAERPKGSFSTLEIQRTEQGDSAMYLCASNFQGELFFGEGSRLTVL.

This clonotype appeared many times. The rearrangement uses TRBV10-3 and TRBJ2-5; 12 positions agree with TRBD2. This CDR3 contains 15 residues. CDR1 is ENHRY and CDR2 is SYGVKD in the germline V gene. Trimming took 5 bases from V and 5 from J; bases not matched to a gene: 6. Here the CDR3 reads CAISPASGRDETQYF. The DNA for the CDR3 is TGTGCCATCAGTCCAGCTAGCGGGAGGGACGAGACCCAGTACTTC.

This clonotype was seen many times. The chain carries TRBV7-3 and TRBJ2-6; no definite D call. Trimming left V 5 bases short and J 1 base short, with 9 bases between. The CDR3 runs 15 residues. In germline, CDR1 is SGHTA, CDR2 FQGTGA. CDR3 DNA sequence: TGTGCCAGCAGCCCCATAGCATCTGGGGCCAACGTCCTGACTTTC. Its translation: CASSPIASGANVLTF. The full variable domain, completed using reference TRBV7-3 and TRBJ2-6, is GAGVSQTPSNKVTEKGKYVELRCDPISGHTALYWYRQSLGQGPEFLIYFQGTGAADDSGLPNDRFFAVRPEGSVSTLKIQRTERGDSAVYLCASSPIASGANVLTFGAGSRLTVL.

The chain carries TRBV6-2 or TRBV6-3 and TRBJ1-3, with a tentative D call TRBD1 (5 bases). The V end lost 6 bases, the J end lost 3 bases, and 12 bases lay between the germline ends. Germline V lookup: CDR1 MNHEY, CDR2 SVGEGT. CDR3 length equals 14 residues. CDR3 region: CASRSLGVGNTIYF. The CDR3 DNA sequence: TGTGCCAGCAGATCCCTAGGGGTTGGAAACACCATATATTTT.

This clonotype was observed many times. This chain joins TRBV30 and TRBJ1-2, with D maybe TRBD1 (5 bases). The CDR3 has 15 amino acids. The V gene's germline CDR1 is GTSNPN and CDR2 SVGIG (reference sequence). Trimming removed 2 bases from V and 3 bases from J, with 16 bases in between. The CDR3: CAWSFSSGAYYGYTF. The CDR3 DNA follows: TGTGCCTGGAGTTTTTCTAGCGGGGCTTACTATGGCTACACCTTC.

This clonotype showed up just a few times. V usage is TRBV6-5 and J usage is TRBJ2-7; 8 bases agree with TRBD1. CDR3 length: 15 residues. CDR1 MNHEY and CDR2 SVGAGI come from the germline V gene. After removal of 0 bases from V and 3 bases from J, the junction contained 4 bases not matched to a gene. The chain's CDR3 is CASSYSDGQGYEQYF. The CDR3 DNA is TGTGCCAGCAGTTACTCTGACGGACAGGGCTACGAGCAGTACTTC.

There are many counts of this clonotype. This chain links TRBV12-3 or TRBV12-4 with TRBJ2-7; D call uncertain. The CDR3 totals 11 residues. V dropped 1 base and J dropped 9 bases, with 7 bases sitting between them. In DNA, the CDR3 is TGTGCCAGCAGTTTAGGGACCGGGCAGTACTTC. As protein: CASSLGTGQYF.

This clonotype was detected a few times. The V call is TRBV28, the J call TRBJ2-1, with 11 bases lining up with TRBD2. V trimming: 5 bases; J trimming: 8 bases; junction bases outside the gene matches: 5. CDR1 is MDHEN, CDR2 SYDVKM, per germline. The CDR3 consists of 14 residues. The CDR3 DNA sequence: TGTGCCAGCAGTATAGCGGGAGGGAATGATGAGCAGTTCTTC. It encodes CASSIAGGNDEQFF.

This clonotype came up a few times. The rearrangement uses TRBV19 and TRBJ2-2; 7 bases agree with TRBD2. CDR3 length equals 18 residues. The trim removed 4 bases at V and 10 bases at J, leaving 21 bases unmatched. The V gene's germline CDR1 is LNHDA and CDR2 SQIVND (reference sequence). CDR3 protein: CASSTNRDGLVVPEELFF. CDR3 in DNA: TGTGCCAGTAGTACGAATAGGGACGGACTAGTTGTTCCCGAGGAGCTGTTTTTT.

This clonotype has more than one count but fewer than ten. A read error is possible here, since a much larger clone lies one base away. The rearrangement links TRBV11-2 to TRBJ2-3; D is perhaps TRBD1 (5 bases). This CDR3 has 16 residues. The germline CDR1 and CDR2 sequences are SGHAT and FQNNGV. V was pared by 0 bases and J by 0 bases, with 10 bases between. The CDR3 is CASSLEWTPSTDTQYF. CDR3 nucleotide sequence: TGTGCCAGCAGCTTAGAGTGGACACCCAGCACAGATACGCAGTATTTT.

This clonotype was observed many times. The genes are TRBV7-8 and TRBJ1-5; 12 bases align to TRBD1. Germline V lookup: CDR1 SGHVS, CDR2 FQNEAQ. The CDR3 has 16 amino acids. V shed 3 bases, J shed 7 bases, and the junction held 7 bases outside the gene matches. CDR3 residues: CASSLGQGAWVQPQHF. The DNA of the CDR3 is TGTGCCAGCAGCTTGGGACAGGGGGCATGGGTGCAGCCCCAGCATTTT.

In its sample, this clonotype was seen many times. The CDR3 loop reads CASSHQGSPLNYGYTF. The CDR3 bases are TGTGCCAGCAGCCATCAGGGGAGCCCCTTAAACTATGGCTACACCTTC. The chain couples TRBV3-1 to TRBJ1-2, with D perhaps TRBD1 (6 bases). V lost 3 bases and J 2 bases, leaving 16 bases between the germline ends. Per germline, CDR1 LGHDT and CDR2 YNNKEL (reference sequence). The CDR3 has 16 residues.

The table lists this clonotype with many counts. The rearrangement links TRBV27 to TRBJ2-7; tentatively, D is TRBD2 (6 bases). V lost 0 bases and J 7 bases, leaving 16 bases between the germline ends. Germline lookup yields CDR1 MNHEY and CDR2 SMNVEV (reference sequence). The CDR3 extends over 15 amino acids. DNA of the CDR3: TGTGCCAGCAGTTTATCGCGCGGTCCGGCGGGGGAGCAGTACTTC. Amino acids: CASSLSRGPAGEQYF.

This clonotype was seen repeatedly, ten times or more. V gene TRBV7-8 combines with J gene TRBJ2-7; D gene uncertain. Germline V gene data show CDR1 as SGHVS and CDR2 as FQNEAQ. The CDR3 sequence is 13 residues long. Deletions cut 4 bases from V and 3 bases from J, with 10 bases between. The CDR3 coding sequence is TGTGCCAGCAGCTCGAAAGCAATCTACGAGCAGTACTTC. It is translated as CASSSKAIYEQYF.

This clonotype was counted ten times or more. The J gene is TRBJ2-2, the V gene TRBV6-1; 8 bases are shared with TRBD2. This CDR3 region has 16 residues. V was clipped by 7 bases and J by 4 bases; unmatched bases: 11. Germline CDR1 MNHNS, CDR2 SASEGT. Written as DNA, the CDR3 is TGTGCCAGCACCGACGGAGCGGGAGCGGTCACCGGGGAGCTGTTTTTT. Its protein product is CASTDGAGAVTGELFF.

This clonotype occurred many times. This chain uses TRBV14 with TRBJ2-1; 9 bases are shared with TRBD2. Trimming cost V 1 base and J 15 bases; bases outside gene matches: 7. The CDR3 is 13 amino acids. Germline V gene data show CDR1 as SGHDN and CDR2 as FVKESK. CDR3 DNA sequence: TGTGCCAGCAGCCAAGTCTTGGGACTAGCCCCGTTCTTC. This encodes CASSQVLGLAPFF.

The genes are TRBV2 and TRBJ1-5, with TRBD1 matching 9 bases. This CDR3 is 19 amino acids long. V shed 4 bases and J 4 bases; nucleotides not matched to a gene: 17. Germline V lookup: CDR1 SNHLY, CDR2 FYNNEI. In DNA form, the CDR3 reads TGTGCCAGCAGTGGCGGGACTAGCGGGGGGGGGACAGGGAATCAGCCCCAGCATTTT. This encodes CASSGGTSGGGTGNQPQHF.

This clonotype was recorded at least ten times. The chain carries TRBV15 and TRBJ1-2; D perhaps matches TRBD1 (5 bases). Trimming cost V 1 base and J 0 bases, with 18 bases left between them. The V gene's germline CDR1 is LNHNV and CDR2 YYDKDF (reference sequence). The CDR3 contains 18 residues. CDR3: CATSRGGTTVTANYGYTF. For the CDR3, the DNA is TGTGCCACCAGCAGAGGTGGAACTACTGTGACAGCTAACTATGGCTACACCTTC.

This clonotype came up a few times. A much larger clone lies one base from this, so it may be a read error. The genes are TRBV12-3 or TRBV12-4 and TRBJ1-4, with a weak D call TRBD1 (5 bases). CDR3 size: 16 residues. CDR3 coding DNA: TGTGCCAGCAGTTCGTGGGACGGTAAAACTAATGAAAACCTGTTTTTT. Translation gives CASSSWDGKTNENLFF.

The V call is TRBV10-3, the J call TRBJ2-7; D might be TRBD1 or TRBD2, each matching 5 bases. The CDR3 loop spans 14 amino acids. Trimming removed 2 bases from V and 5 bases from J, with 13 bases in between. The germline V gene has CDR1 ENHRY and CDR2 SYGVKD. Written as DNA, the CDR3 is TGTGCCATCAGTGAGAGGTCCCGGGGACACGAGCAGTACTTC. Translation: CAISERSRGHEQYF.